The 14 T cell receptor beta chains listed next were all sequenced from one sample in a study of post-analysis software for immune sequencing data. Overall study results and limits: The study found TRBV5-6, TRBV5-1 and TRBV20-1 among roughly 5 TRBV segments more frequent in patients than controls.

Their specific antigens are unknown. Presence of unique molecular identifiers characterized the TCR beta cDNA libraries. TCRdb redid the calling of the PCR reads with MiXCR, one entry per CDR3 protein. The sample includes 700,000 to 900,000 distinct CDR3 sequences, under 60% of them seen just once. The material sequenced was blood. The receptor source for this set is a girl between 5 and 17 years old with multiple sclerosis.

This clonotype has a handful of counts. The rearrangement links TRBV6-2 or TRBV6-3 to TRBJ1-2, with TRBD1 as a possible D gene (6 bases). This CDR3 has 14 amino acids. Germline V gives CDR1 MNHEY, CDR2 SVGEGT. Trimming removed 6 bases from V and 2 bases from J, with 13 bases in between. The CDR3 DNA follows: TGTGCCAGCAGCATGACAGGAAAGAACTATGGCTACACCTTC. It is translated as CASSMTGKNYGYTF.

The J gene is TRBJ2-7, the V gene TRBV7-2; TRBD2 agrees at 12 bases. CDR1 is SGHTA, CDR2 FQGNSA, per germline. V lost 1 base to trimming and J lost 3 bases; unmatched junction nucleotides: 4. This CDR3 has 16 residues. This CDR3 is CASSLDVTSGSYEQYF. In nucleotides, the CDR3 is TGTGCCAGCAGCTTAGATGTGACTAGCGGGAGCTACGAGCAGTACTTC. The full variable domain, completed using reference TRBV7-2 and TRBJ2-7, is GAGVSQSPSNKVTEKGKDVELRCDPISGHTALYWYRQSLGQGLEFLIYFQGNSAPDKSGLPSDRFSAERTGGSVSTLTIQRTQQEDSAVYLCASSLDVTSGSYEQYFGPGTRLTVT.

The table lists this clonotype with a few counts. The V call is TRBV5-1, the J call TRBJ1-1; D unresolved. Between the trimmed V and J ends, which lost 4 bases and 4 bases, there was a span of 11 bases. CDR1 and CDR2 from the germline V gene are SGHRS and YFSETQ. The CDR3 contains 13 residues. The CDR3 sequence is CASSLESSTEAFF. The DNA of the CDR3 is TGCGCCAGCAGCCTGGAGTCGAGCACTGAAGCTTTCTTT. Combining the CDR3 with reference TRBV5-1 and TRBJ1-1 gives the whole variable domain KAGVTQTPRYLIKTRGQQVTLSCSPISGHRSVSWYQQTPGQGLQFLFEYFSETQRNKGNFPGRFSGRQFSNSRSEMNVSTLELGDSALYLCASSLESSTEAFFGQGTRLTVV.

This chain connects TRBV7-2 to TRBJ2-5, with no clear D. The V end was cut by 5 bases, the J end by 4 bases, with 17 bases between. CDR1 is SGHTA and CDR2 is FQGNSA in the germline V gene. This CDR3 has 15 residues. DNA of the CDR3: TGTGCCAGCAGCGAAGCAGCGATGGCCCCAGAGACCCAGTACTTC. Amino acid sequence: CASSEAAMAPETQYF.

The gene calls are TRBV7-6 and TRBJ2-3; 12 positions agree with TRBD2. The germline gives CDR1 SGHVS, CDR2 FNYEAQ. The CDR3 covers 14 residues. The junction had 2 bases not matched to a gene; V was cut back by 5 bases and J by 5 bases. CDR3 bases: TGTGCCAGCAGCAAGGGACTAGCGGGAGATACGCAGTATTTT. This encodes CASSKGLAGDTQYF.

A note on this clonotype: A clone one base away is much larger, so this may be a read error. The J gene is TRBJ2-7, the V gene TRBV3-1; maybe TRBD1 (6 bases). V shed 5 bases and J shed 3 bases, with 14 bases lying between them. CDR3 length: 14 amino acids. Germline V gene sequence: CDR1 LGHDT, CDR2 YNNKEL (reference sequence). The CDR3 coding sequence is TGTGCCAGCAGCGACCGGGACACCAACTACGAGCAGTACTTC. Protein sequence: CASSDRDTNYEQYF.

The CDR3 DNA is TGCAGTGGGGGTTATGGCAAAAACATTCAGTACTTC. Protein product: CSGGYGKNIQYF. The chain employs TRBV29-1 and TRBJ2-4; either TRBD1 or TRBD2 may supply D (5 bases each). Germline values: CDR1 SQVTM, CDR2 ANQGSEA. The CDR3 is 12 amino acids.

V usage is TRBV25-1 and J usage is TRBJ2-1, with D unclear. The CDR3 totals 13 residues. CDR1 and CDR2 from the germline V gene are MGHDK and SYGVNS. V was pared by 6 bases and J by 9 bases, with 15 bases between. CDR3 sequence (DNA): TGTGCCAGCAGCAAGGGCATCCTGGGTGAGCAGTTCTTC. This codes for CASSKGILGEQFF.

In DNA, the CDR3 is TGTGCCAGCAGCTTTGGGACTAGCGGATACTACGAGCAGTACTTC. This codes for CASSFGTSGYYEQYF. The V call is TRBV7-2, the J call TRBJ2-7; 11 nucleotides align to TRBD2. The trim removed 3 bases at V and 3 bases at J, leaving 4 bases unmatched. The length of the CDR3 is 15 residues. Germline V lookup: CDR1 SGHTA, CDR2 FQGNSA.

The chain is built from TRBV18 and TRBJ1-4, with D possibly being TRBD1 (5 bases). V shed 3 bases and J shed 3 bases, with 8 bases lying between them. Germline CDR1 is KGHSH and CDR2 is LQKENI. The CDR3 is 14 amino acids. This CDR3 reads CASSPGGANEKLFF. In DNA form, the CDR3 reads TGTGCCAGCTCACCGGGAGGGGCTAATGAAAAACTGTTTTTT.

This clonotype was observed a few times. The chain couples TRBV28 to TRBJ1-6; TRBD1 agrees at 7 bases. The CDR3 contains 17 residues. The germline CDR1 and CDR2 sequences are MDHEN and SYDVKM. V gave up 3 bases and J gave up 7 bases; unmatched junction bases: 12. The CDR3 nucleotides are TGTGCCAGCAGTTTCCCGGTGACAGGGACTGGCAATTCACCCCTCCACTTT. Translating it yields CASSFPVTGTGNSPLHF.

This clonotype was recorded a few times. The rearrangement uses TRBV12-3 or TRBV12-4 and TRBJ2-3, with no clear D. CDR3 size: 14 residues. Deletions cut 3 bases from V and 6 bases from J, with 13 bases between. CDR3 residues: CASSLEPGLDTQYF. The CDR3 coding sequence is TGTGCCAGCAGTTTGGAACCGGGTTTGGATACGCAGTATTTT.

To note about this clonotype: A much bigger clone sits one base away, suggesting this may be a read error. CDR3 residues: CASSWIQGTGANVWTF. The CDR3 DNA sequence: TGCGCCAGCAGCTGGATCCAGGGGACTGGGGCCAACGTCTGGACTTTC. The chain carries TRBV5-1 and TRBJ2-6; either TRBD1 or TRBD2 may supply D (6 bases each). CDR3 length equals 16 residues. Between the trimmed V and J ends, which lost 3 bases and 18 bases, there was a span of 28 bases. Germline CDR1 is SGHRS and CDR2 is YFSETQ.

The rearrangement joins TRBV5-5 to TRBJ2-6; D might be TRBD1 (6 bases). The germline V gene has CDR1 SGHKS and CDR2 YYEKEE (reference sequence). V was trimmed by 5 bases and J by 0 bases, leaving 18 bases between them. CDR3 size: 18 residues. CDR3 residues: CASRQGPGSYSGANVLTF. As DNA, the CDR3 is TGTGCCAGCAGACAGGGTCCCGGGTCCTACTCTGGGGCCAACGTCCTGACTTTC.